This TCR beta chain came from a study of monozygotic twins with inflammatory bowel disease. TCRdb reprocessed the 5' RACE reads and stores each CDR3 protein as one record, lacking DNA. This listing includes about 160,000 distinct CDR3 sequences. Sequenced sample: blood. The TCR sequence derives from a human donor with ulcerative colitis or Crohn's disease, or a healthy co-twin of an affected twin (not recorded which).

The CDR3 here is CASRGTGGSNQPQHF. This chain links TRBV6-2 or TRBV6-3 with TRBJ1-5; the D call of TRBD1 rests on TCRdb alone, since no DNA is present to check it. Germline CDR1 MNHEY, CDR2 SVGEGT. This CDR3 comprises 15 residues.